The 28 T cell receptor beta chains below all came from one sample that was sequenced in a study of T-cell memory formation after mild COVID-19. TCRdb ran MiXCR on the 5' RACE reads and lists one entry per CDR3 protein. The sample shows around 410,000 distinct CDR3 sequences, around 22% of them seen only once. Sequencing was done on a sample of PBMCs or a T cell subset sorted from them (not recorded which). All receptors come from an adult woman who had mild COVID-19 (a few samples of this study predate the infection). Cell type and time point are not known.

This clonotype has a handful of counts. The V call is TRBV4-3, the J call TRBJ2-7; D might be TRBD1 (6 bases). Trimming pared 3 bases from V and 6 bases from J, leaving 15 bases between. Germline V gives CDR1 LGHNA, CDR2 YSLEER. The CDR3 is made up of 14 amino acids. In nucleotides, the CDR3 is TGCGCCAGCAGCCATAGCAAGGGGGTGGGCGAGCAGTACTTC. Translating it yields CASSHSKGVGEQYF.

This chain joins TRBV2 and TRBJ1-1, with a weak D call TRBD1 (5 bases). This CDR3 has 15 amino acids. Trimming stripped 4 bases from V and 5 bases from J, with 17 bases between. Looked up from germline, CDR1 is SNHLY and CDR2 is FYNNEI. CDR3 DNA sequence: TGTGCCAGCAGTGCTCGTGGGGGGGTGAGGACTGAAGCTTTCTTT. Translated: CASSARGGVRTEAFF.

In its sample, this clonotype was seen many times. V gene TRBV6-6 combines with J gene TRBJ2-5, with 8 bases that match TRBD2. With V trimmed by 5 bases and J by 4 bases, 3 bases remained unmatched. Per germline, CDR1 MNHNY and CDR2 SVGAGI (reference sequence). The CDR3 sequence is 13 residues long. CDR3 region: CASSRGGLETQYF. In DNA, the CDR3 is TGTGCCAGCAGTCGGGGGGGCTTAGAGACCCAGTACTTC.

V gene TRBV6-5 combines with J gene TRBJ2-7, with TRBD1 matching over 8 bases. This CDR3 spans 13 amino acids. J was trimmed by 1 base and V by 7 bases; bases with no gene match: 3. Per the germline V gene, CDR1 is MNHEY and CDR2 is SVGAGI. The CDR3 nucleotides are TGTGCCAGCACCCGACAGGGGTCCTACGAGCAGTACTTC. Amino acids: CASTRQGSYEQYF.

The rearrangement joins TRBV18 to TRBJ1-1; a weak D match, TRBD1 (5 bases). The CDR3 loop spans 15 amino acids. Germline V CDR1 and CDR2: KGHSH, LQKENI. The V gene lost 3 bases and the J gene lost 0 bases, with 11 bases spanning the gap. In DNA, the CDR3 is TGTGCCAGCTCACCCGCGGGGGGGATGAACACTGAAGCTTTCTTT. Translation gives CASSPAGGMNTEAFF.

The gene calls are TRBV6-4 and TRBJ2-1; weak D call: TRBD2 (5 bases). The CDR3 loop spans 14 amino acids. Germline V gene lookup returns CDR1 MRHNA and CDR2 SNTAGT. With 3 bases removed from V and 7 bases from J, the gap between germline ends came to 13 bases. This chain's CDR3 is CASSEGLTGNEQFF. The CDR3 DNA reads TGTGCCAGCAGTGAGGGCCTAACGGGGAATGAGCAGTTCTTC.

This clonotype was seen just once. The chain joins TRBV6-5 to TRBJ2-1, with D possibly matching TRBD2 (5 bases). The CDR3 is made up of 15 amino acids. V was clipped by 6 bases and J by 6 bases, with 18 bases between them. Per the germline V gene, CDR1 is MNHEY and CDR2 is SVGAGI. In nucleotides, the CDR3 is TGTGCCAGCAGCCAAGACCCGTCTCGGGGCAATGAGCAGTTCTTC. Translation: CASSQDPSRGNEQFF.

V usage is TRBV20-1 and J usage is TRBJ2-2, with D unclear. Deletions cut 4 bases from V and 6 bases from J, with 9 bases between. Germline loops: CDR1 DFQATT, CDR2 SNEGSKA (reference sequence). CDR3 size: 12 residues. In DNA form, the CDR3 reads TGCAGTGCTAATTATTTAGCCGGGGAGCTGTTTTTT. Protein: CSANYLAGELFF.

This clonotype appeared a few times. The chain links TRBV7-9 to TRBJ2-1; 7 bases map to TRBD2. Germline CDR1 SEHNR, CDR2 FQNEAQ (reference sequence). The CDR3 runs 14 residues. V trimming: 7 bases; J trimming: 5 bases; junction bases outside the gene matches: 8. CDR3 in amino acids: CASTVLGGNNEQFF. DNA for the CDR3: TGTGCCAGCACCGTCCTCGGGGGGAACAATGAGCAGTTCTTC.

The rearrangement joins TRBV7-2 to TRBJ1-5; 8 bases align to TRBD1. With 5 bases clipped from V and 6 bases from J, the junction kept 6 bases outside the gene matches. Germline CDR1 and CDR2: SGHTA and FQGNSA. This CDR3 has 14 amino acids. Here the CDR3 DNA reads TGTGCCAGCAGCCAGAACAGGGGGAGTCAGCCCCAGCATTTT. It is translated as CASSQNRGSQPQHF. Full variable domain (remainder filled in from reference TRBV7-2 and TRBJ1-5): GAGVSQSPSNKVTEKGKDVELRCDPISGHTALYWYRQSLGQGLEFLIYFQGNSAPDKSGLPSDRFSAERTGGSVSTLTIQRTQQEDSAVYLCASSQNRGSQPQHFGDGTRLSIL.

This clonotype was seen a handful of times. The chain employs TRBV15 and TRBJ2-1; TRBD2 matches 14 bases. Germline CDR1 reads LNHNV; CDR2 reads YYDKDF (reference sequence). This CDR3 contains 16 residues. The junction had 13 bases not matched to a gene; V was cut back by 8 bases and J by 10 bases. CDR3 bases: TGTGCCACCCGAAGACTAGCGGGGGGGAGCAGCATCGAGCAGTTCTTC. Its protein is CATRRLAGGSSIEQFF.

This clonotype was recorded a few times. The rearrangement links TRBV24-1 to TRBJ2-7; 8 nucleotides agree with TRBD2. Looked up from germline, CDR1 is KGHDR and CDR2 is SFDVKD. The V gene end was trimmed by 3 bases and the J gene end by 0 bases; junction bases not matched to a gene: 3. This CDR3 is 15 amino acids long. The CDR3 spells CATSDGLASSYEQYF. CDR3 nucleotide sequence: TGTGCCACCAGTGATGGACTAGCAAGCTCCTACGAGCAGTACTTC.

This clonotype was detected a few times. The rearrangement uses TRBV7-2 and TRBJ2-1, with TRBD1 as a possible D gene (6 bases). The V end lost 5 bases, the J end lost 0 bases, and 14 bases lay between the germline ends. The CDR3 sequence is 16 residues long. CDR1 is SGHTA and CDR2 is FQGNSA in the germline V gene. The CDR3 region has the DNA TGTGCCAGCAGCGAACAGGGAACTCTCTCCTACAATGAGCAGTTCTTC. Amino acids: CASSEQGTLSYNEQFF.

This clonotype turned up a few times. The rearrangement joins TRBV4-1 to TRBJ2-3; 7 nucleotides match TRBD2. The germline gives CDR1 MGHRA, CDR2 YSYEKL. With 1 base clipped from V and 6 bases from J, the junction kept 4 bases outside the gene matches. This CDR3 spans 14 amino acids. The CDR3 reads CASSQGLARDTQYF. The DNA for the CDR3 is TGCGCCAGCAGCCAAGGACTAGCTCGCGATACGCAGTATTTT.

V is TRBV2 and J is TRBJ1-2, with 7 bases fitting TRBD1. There are 14 residues in the CDR3. The germline CDR1 and CDR2 sequences are SNHLY and FYNNEI. V lost 8 bases to trimming and J lost 2 bases; unmatched junction nucleotides: 8. The CDR3 is CASSFGQDNYGYTF. CDR3 in DNA: TGTGCCAGCTCATTCGGACAGGACAACTATGGCTACACCTTC.

This clonotype was seen only a few times. The chain has TRBV7-9 and TRBJ2-2; 8 bases fit TRBD1. This CDR3 has 15 residues. J lost 7 bases, V lost 4 bases, and 8 bases had no gene match. Germline V gives CDR1 SEHNR, CDR2 FQNEAQ (reference sequence). CDR3 bases: TGTGCCAGCAGCTCCGGGACAGGCGATCTCGGGGAGCTGTTTTTT. Its translation is CASSSGTGDLGELFF.

The V call is TRBV7-2, the J call TRBJ2-3, with D possibly being TRBD2 (6 bases). Germline CDR1 is SGHTA and CDR2 is FQGNSA. Between the trimmed V and J ends, which lost 3 bases and 2 bases, there was a span of 12 bases. The CDR3 loop spans 15 amino acids. The CDR3 DNA reads TGTGCCAGCAGCTTTGGAGGGCCACTCACAGATACGCAGTATTTT. This codes for CASSFGGPLTDTQYF.

The chain employs TRBV19 and TRBJ1-1, with 8 bases aligning to TRBD1. J lost 0 bases, V lost 0 bases, and 6 bases had no gene match. Germline assignment: CDR1 LNHDA and CDR2 SQIVND (reference sequence). This CDR3 contains 17 residues. The CDR3 reads CASSIEHRGGMNTEAFF. CDR3 bases: TGTGCCAGTAGTATAGAGCACAGGGGGGGCATGAACACTGAAGCTTTCTTT.

There are a few counts of this clonotype. The chain joins TRBV7-2 to TRBJ2-5, with D perhaps matching TRBD2 (7 bases). Trimming took off 7 bases at V and 1 base at J, with 10 bases between the two ends. The CDR3 is 13 amino acids. Germline V gene data show CDR1 as SGHTA and CDR2 as FQGNSA. CDR3 coding DNA: TGTGCCAGCACGGGGGGCCGCCAAGAGACCCAGTACTTC. Amino acids: CASTGGRQETQYF.

The chain links TRBV24-1 to TRBJ2-5; 9 bases align to TRBD2. The CDR3 consists of 14 residues. Germline V gives CDR1 KGHDR, CDR2 SFDVKD. V lost 6 bases, J lost 2 bases, and 3 bases stayed unmatched. The CDR3 is CATSRAGGQETQYF. The CDR3 nucleotides read TGTGCCACCAGTCGGGCGGGGGGGCAAGAGACCCAGTACTTC.

The chain is built from TRBV2 and TRBJ1-4; tentatively, D is TRBD1 (5 bases). Germline-derived CDR1 and CDR2 are SNHLY and FYNNEI. The CDR3 runs to 14 residues. V lost 6 bases and J 5 bases, leaving 13 bases between the germline ends. CDR3: CASSVRVSNEKLFF. The CDR3 region has the DNA TGTGCCAGCAGCGTCAGGGTATCGAATGAAAAACTGTTTTTT. Using reference TRBV2 and TRBJ1-4 for the parts outside the CDR3, the full variable domain is EPEVTQTPSHQVTQMGQEVILRCVPISNHLYFYWYRQILGQKVEFLVSFYNNEISEKSEIFDDQFSVERPDGSNFTLKIRSTKLEDSAMYFCASSVRVSNEKLFFGSGTQLSVL.

This clonotype was picked up a small number of times. This rearrangement joins TRBV7-2 to TRBJ2-6; D not resolved. The V end lost 8 bases, the J end lost 1 base, and 3 bases lay between the germline ends. CDR3 length equals 12 residues. Germline CDR1 is SGHTA and CDR2 is FQGNSA. In DNA, the CDR3 is TGTGCCAGCGGATCTGGGGCCAACGTCCTGACTTTC. Protein product: CASGSGANVLTF.

DNA of the CDR3: TGTGCCACCACCCGGGGGGCCGCGAACACCGGGGAGCTGTTTTTT. Encoded protein: CATTRGAANTGELFF. V is TRBV7-8 and J is TRBJ2-2; possible D gene TRBD2, 7 bases. The ends were cut back, 10 bases at V and 0 bases at J, with 15 bases in the middle. The CDR3 is 15 residues long. Germline V gene sequence: CDR1 SGHVS, CDR2 FQNEAQ.

This clonotype was counted at least ten times. This rearrangement joins TRBV3-1 to TRBJ2-7; possible D gene TRBD1, 5 bases. The CDR3 length is 16 residues. Germline assignment: CDR1 LGHDT and CDR2 YNNKEL (reference sequence). The ends were cut back, 3 bases at V and 0 bases at J, with 15 bases in the middle. The CDR3 loop is CASSQNTQGNSYEQYF. The DNA for the CDR3 is TGTGCCAGCAGCCAGAACACCCAGGGAAACTCCTACGAGCAGTACTTC.

CDR3 in amino acids: CASSLGAGPKNIQYF. The DNA of the CDR3 is TGTGCCAGCAGTTTAGGGGCAGGGCCCAAAAACATTCAGTACTTC. The chain has TRBV12-3 or TRBV12-4 and TRBJ2-4; possible D gene TRBD1, 5 bases. V was shortened by 1 base and J by 2 bases, with 9 bases between the two germline ends. The CDR3 covers 15 residues.

The chain links TRBV6-1 to TRBJ1-1; 8 bases are shared with TRBD1. The CDR3 is made up of 13 amino acids. CDR1 is MNHNS, CDR2 SASEGT, per germline. V trimming: 6 bases; J trimming: 5 bases; junction bases outside the gene matches: 5. The DNA of the CDR3 is TGTGCCAGCAGGACCCGGACAGGGACTGAAGCTTTCTTT. This codes for CASRTRTGTEAFF.

The chain is built from TRBV4-2 and TRBJ1-5, with a weak D call TRBD1 (5 bases). Deletions cut 0 bases from V and 4 bases from J, with 13 bases between. Germline loops: CDR1 LGHNA, CDR2 YNFKEQ. The CDR3 covers 16 residues. In nucleotides, the CDR3 is TGTGCCAGCAGCCAAGATATGCAGGGTGTGAATCAGCCCCAGCATTTT. It yields the protein CASSQDMQGVNQPQHF.

The gene calls are TRBV11-2 and TRBJ2-1; D is perhaps TRBD2 (7 bases). The CDR3 extends over 15 amino acids. The germline CDR1 and CDR2 sequences are SGHAT and FQNNGV. V lost 1 base and J 2 bases, leaving 9 bases between the germline ends. As DNA, the CDR3 is TGTGCCAGCAGCTTAGTGCGGGGGCCCTACAATGAGCAGTTCTTC. It is translated as CASSLVRGPYNEQFF.